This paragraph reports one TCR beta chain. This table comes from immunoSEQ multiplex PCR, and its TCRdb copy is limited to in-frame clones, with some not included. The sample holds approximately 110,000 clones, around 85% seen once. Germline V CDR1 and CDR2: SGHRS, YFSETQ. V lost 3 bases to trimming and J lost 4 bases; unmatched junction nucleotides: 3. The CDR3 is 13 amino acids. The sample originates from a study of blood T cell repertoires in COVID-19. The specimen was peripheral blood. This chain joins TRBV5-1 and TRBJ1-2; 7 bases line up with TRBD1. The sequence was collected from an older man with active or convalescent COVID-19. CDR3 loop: CASSSGTAYGYTF. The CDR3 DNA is TGCGCCAGCAGCTCCGGGACAGCCTATGGCTACACCTTC.